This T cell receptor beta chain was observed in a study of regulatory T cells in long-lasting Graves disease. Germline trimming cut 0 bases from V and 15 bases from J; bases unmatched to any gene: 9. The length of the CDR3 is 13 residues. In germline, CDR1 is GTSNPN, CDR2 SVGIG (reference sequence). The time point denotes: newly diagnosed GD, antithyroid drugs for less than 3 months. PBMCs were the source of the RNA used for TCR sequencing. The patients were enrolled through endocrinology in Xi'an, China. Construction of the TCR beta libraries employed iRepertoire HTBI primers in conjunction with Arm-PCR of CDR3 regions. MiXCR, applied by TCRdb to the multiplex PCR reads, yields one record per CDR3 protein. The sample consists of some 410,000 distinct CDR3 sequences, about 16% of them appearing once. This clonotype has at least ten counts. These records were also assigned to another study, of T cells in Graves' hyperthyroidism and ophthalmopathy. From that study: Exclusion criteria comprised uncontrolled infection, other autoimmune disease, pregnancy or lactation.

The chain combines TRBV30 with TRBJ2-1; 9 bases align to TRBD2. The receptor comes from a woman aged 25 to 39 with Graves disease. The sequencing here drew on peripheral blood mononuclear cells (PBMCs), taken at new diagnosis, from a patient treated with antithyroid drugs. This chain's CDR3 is CAWSVGLREGMFF. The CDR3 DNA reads TGTGCCTGGAGTGTAGGGTTGCGGGAGGGTATGTTCTTC.